Described below is a single T cell receptor beta chain sequence and its context. As yet, its antigen is unknown. Trimming removed 4 bases from V and 6 bases from J, with 13 bases in between. The CDR3 is made up of 13 amino acids. Germline CDR1 is LGHDT and CDR2 is YNNKEL (reference sequence). TCRdb keeps only in-frame clones here, not all; method: immunoSEQ multiplex PCR. This table has 180,000 or so clones, around 89% appearing once. These data are taken from a study of T cell responses to AZD1222 COVID-19 vaccine. Findings and caveats of the study: In a largely white British group with more females than males, clonal diversity was possibly underestimated.

The sequences come from peripheral blood, collected 28 days after the second AZD1222 dose. This clonotype was sampled from an adult who received the AZD1222 COVID-19 vaccine. The gene calls are TRBV3-1 (or the pseudogene TRBV3-2) and TRBJ2-7; either TRBD1 or TRBD2 may fit D (6 bases each). In nucleotides, the CDR3 is TGTGCCAGCAGCCCTCGGGGGCGGGGCGAGCAGTACTTC. Translated: CASSPRGRGEQYF.